The following is a T cell receptor beta chain sequence with its context. Its antigen is still unknown. The CDR3 goes on 3 residues after the read ends, and that part is filled in from the germline J gene. This table comes from immunoSEQ multiplex PCR, and its TCRdb copy is limited to in-frame clones, with some not included. The table lists 39,000 or so clones, with 6.4% in the top ten. This sample was included in a study of T cells in women clearing cervical HPV infection. Study results and caveats: Combining TCR richness with V gene abundances gave roughly 0.88 AUC. Associations may precede or follow infection; HPV-specific or memory T cells were not isolated.

The CDR3 totals 14 residues. Germline V lookup: CDR1 SGHVS, CDR2 FNYEAQ. V shed 2 bases and J shed 0 bases, with 4 bases lying between them. This sequence was found in a woman between 18 and 70 years old with a cervical HPV16 infection that either progressed to CIN3+ or cleared (not recorded which). The chain uses TRBV7-6 and TRBJ2-2; D is uncertain. Material: blood buffy coat. CDR3 DNA (partial): TGTGCCAGCAGCTTAACACCGAACACCGGGGAG. It encodes CASSLTPNTGE. The entire CDR3 sequence reads CASSLTPNTGELFF.